This T cell receptor beta chain was profiled in a study of PD-1 blockade in classical Hodgkin lymphoma. Regarding the study as a whole: Whatever underlies the repertoire differences (possibly disease activity or prior therapy) remains undefined. Reported baseline diversity: healthy donors highest, relapsed/refractory patients lowest. CD4+ but not CD8+ TCR diversity rose significantly by C4D1. Complete responders' diversity at baseline resembled that of newly diagnosed patients.

Sequencing used immunoSEQ multiplex PCR; TCRdb keeps in-frame clones, though not all of them. The data contain 30,000 to 45,000 clones, roughly three quarters of them seen just once; the ten biggest clones take up less than 15%. Every one of the patients relapsed after autologous stem cell transplantation (brentuximab vedotin exposure was variable). Note on this clone: The target antigen is unknown.

CDR3 length equals 14 residues. The germline V gene has CDR1 LNHNV and CDR2 YYDKDF (reference sequence). The V gene lost 0 bases and the J gene lost 1 base, with 4 bases spanning the gap. The origin of this receptor is a human donor with classical Hodgkin lymphoma. J is TRBJ1-5 and V is TRBV15, with D hard to call. The sample here was peripheral blood mononuclear cells (PBMCs), taken before the second cycle of nivolumab. The CDR3 DNA is TGTGCCACCAGCAGAGATTTCAGCAATCAGCCCCAGCATTTT. It is translated as CATSRDFSNQPQHF.